The clone carrying this TCR beta chain was seen once. What it binds is not known. The data were obtained in a study of shared clonotypes between healthy human individuals. Clones were read by immunoSEQ multiplex PCR, and TCRdb kept only the in-frame ones, dropping some. The sample lists hundreds of thousands of clones, about 96% occurring once. Donors comprised healthy HIV-negative adults lacking recent acute infections or vaccinations. Splitting the CD4+ cells yielded a CD45RA+ naive subset and a CD45RA-negative memory subset. Study-wide results and caveats: Naive subsets typically showed greater estimated richness than memory subsets. Owing to a small donor count, the genetic and exposure-history diversity represented was limited.

There are 15 residues in the CDR3. The germline V and J ends were trimmed by 2 bases and 0 bases, with 10 bases remaining between them. Germline V gene sequence: CDR1 SGHRS, CDR2 YFSETQ. Sequencing was carried out using naive CD4+ T cells sorted from blood. Subset noted: CD45RA+ positively selected. V gene TRBV5-1 combines with J gene TRBJ2-3; D possibly corresponds to TRBD2 (6 bases). This receptor was obtained from a woman in her 30s in good health. For the CDR3, the DNA is TGCGCCAGCAGCTTAAACGGAGGGAGCACAGATACGCAGTATTTT. This sequence encodes CASSLNGGSTDTQYF.